This T cell receptor beta chain was profiled in a study of blood T cell repertoires in COVID-19. At the level of the study: Symptom resolution, clearance, or two negative PCRs marked the recovered donors of Cohort 3. T cells, B-cell-depleted T cells, or PBMCs provided the cDNA or gDNA that served as material.

Profiling relied on immunoSEQ multiplex PCR, and the TCRdb table lists in-frame clones only, not all of them. The sample contains about 170,000 clones, around 80% of which appear only once. Those enrolled, adults aged roughly 18 to 95 years, came from 24 US areas. Clinical histories supplied by participants themselves formed the basis of cohort assignment. Sequencing was carried out using PBMCs or T cells enriched from blood (not recorded which). This receptor was taken from a woman aged 70 to 79 in a cohort exposed to, infected with or recovered from COVID-19 (not recorded which).

The CDR3 reads CASSPPGVETQYF. CDR3 coding DNA: TGTGCCAGCAGCCCTCCGGGGGTCGAGACCCAGTACTTC. The chain couples TRBV7-3 to TRBJ2-5; D is possibly TRBD2 (6 bases). V dropped 5 bases and J dropped 5 bases, with 12 bases sitting between them. This CDR3 region has 13 residues. CDR1 is SGHTA and CDR2 is FQGTGA in the germline V gene.